This T cell receptor (beta chain) was captured by sequencing in a study of shared clonotypes between healthy human individuals. The table came from immunoSEQ multiplex PCR; TCRdb's copy has only in-frame clones and leaves some out. This repertoire shows about 460,000 clones, 60% to 80% found once; its top ten account for around 11%. When samples were unsorted, tens of millions of PBMCs were used for genomic DNA. The sequence derives from a middle-aged woman in good health. Some clones in this sample may be carry-over from other donors' samples. Sequencing was done on a sample of PBMCs.

CDR3 loop: CASSQSQTGWFNEQFF. In nucleotides, the CDR3 is TGTGCCAGCTCTCAATCCCAGACAGGGTGGTTTAATGAGCAGTTCTTC. This rearrangement joins TRBV18 to TRBJ2-1; 7 bases are a match to TRBD1. The J segment lost 7 bases and the V segment lost 6 bases, leaving 15 bases of the junction unmatched. Per the germline V gene, CDR1 is KGHSH and CDR2 is LQKENI. The CDR3 is 16 amino acids.